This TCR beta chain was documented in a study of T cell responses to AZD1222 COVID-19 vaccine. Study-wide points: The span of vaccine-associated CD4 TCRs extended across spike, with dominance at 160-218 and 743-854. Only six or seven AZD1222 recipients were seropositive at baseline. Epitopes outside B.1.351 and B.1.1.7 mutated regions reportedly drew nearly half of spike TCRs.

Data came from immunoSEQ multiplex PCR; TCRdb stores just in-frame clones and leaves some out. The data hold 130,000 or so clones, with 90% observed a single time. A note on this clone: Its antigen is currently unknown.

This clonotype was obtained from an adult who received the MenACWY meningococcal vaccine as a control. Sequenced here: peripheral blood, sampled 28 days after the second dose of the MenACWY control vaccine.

The CDR3 nucleotides read TGTGCCATCATGAGGAGACGCGGACAGGGTTCGAACACCGGGGAGCTGTTTTTT. Translated: CAIMRRRGQGSNTGELFF. V gene TRBV10-3 combines with J gene TRBJ2-2; 8 bases map to TRBD1. This CDR3 is built from 18 residues. The ends lost 7 bases at V and 0 bases at J; junction bases unmatched: 13. The germline V gene has CDR1 ENHRY and CDR2 SYGVKD.